The clone carrying this T cell receptor beta chain was counted many times. Its matching antigen is unknown. The CDR3 length is 15 residues. CDR1 DFQATT and CDR2 SNEGSKA come from the germline V gene (reference sequence). Trimming removed 0 bases at V and 6 bases at J, with 18 bases between. The data stem from a study of response to subunit inactivated influenza vaccine. TCRdb fed the RT-PCR reads into MiXCR, producing one record per CDR3 protein. Of more than 450,000 distinct CDR3 sequences in the sample, around 8% were seen once. Findings of the study overall: Every seasonal influenza vaccination brings in few new T cells, the authors suggested.

The receptor was isolated from a man in his fifties or sixties who received an inactivated influenza vaccine. V usage is TRBV20-1 and J usage is TRBJ2-7, with TRBD1 as a possible D gene (5 bases). Sample: PBMCs from blood, taken less than 30 months after vaccination. CDR3: CSARDRSQGKPEQYF. CDR3 nucleotides: TGCAGTGCTAGAGATCGGAGTCAGGGAAAACCCGAGCAGTACTTC.